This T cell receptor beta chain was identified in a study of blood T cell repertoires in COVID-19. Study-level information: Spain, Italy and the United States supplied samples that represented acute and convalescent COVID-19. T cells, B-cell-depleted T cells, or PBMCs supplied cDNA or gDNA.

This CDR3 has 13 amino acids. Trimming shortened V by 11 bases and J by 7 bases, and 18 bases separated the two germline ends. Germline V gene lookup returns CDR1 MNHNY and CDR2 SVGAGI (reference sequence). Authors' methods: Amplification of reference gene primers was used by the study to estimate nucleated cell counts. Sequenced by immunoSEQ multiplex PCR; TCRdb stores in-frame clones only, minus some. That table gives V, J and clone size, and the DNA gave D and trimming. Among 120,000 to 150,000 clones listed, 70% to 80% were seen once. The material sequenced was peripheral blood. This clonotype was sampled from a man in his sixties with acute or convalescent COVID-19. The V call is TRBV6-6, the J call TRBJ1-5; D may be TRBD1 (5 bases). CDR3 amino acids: CAGGVGGDQPQHF. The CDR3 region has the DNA TGTGCCGGGGGGGTGGGGGGTGACCAGCCCCAGCATTTT.